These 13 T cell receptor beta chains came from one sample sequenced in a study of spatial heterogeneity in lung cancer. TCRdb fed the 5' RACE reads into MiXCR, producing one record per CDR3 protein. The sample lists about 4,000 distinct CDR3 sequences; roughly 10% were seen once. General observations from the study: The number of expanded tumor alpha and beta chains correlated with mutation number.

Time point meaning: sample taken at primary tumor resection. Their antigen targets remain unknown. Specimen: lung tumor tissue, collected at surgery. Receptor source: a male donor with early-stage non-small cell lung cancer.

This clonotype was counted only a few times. The CDR3 bases are TGTGCCAGCAGCCCTGGGTGGGGAGATCAGCCCCAGCATTTT. Amino acid sequence: CASSPGWGDQPQHF. This chain connects TRBV5-5 to TRBJ1-5; D remains ambiguous. V lost 4 bases and J lost 5, with 13 bases in between. Germline CDR1 and CDR2: SGHKS and YYEKEE (reference sequence). The CDR3 has 14 residues.

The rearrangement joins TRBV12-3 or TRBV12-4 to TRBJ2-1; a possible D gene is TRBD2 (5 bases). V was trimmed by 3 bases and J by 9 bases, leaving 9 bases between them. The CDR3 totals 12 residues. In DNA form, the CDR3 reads TGTGCCAGCAGTTTTACCGGGGTTGAGCAGTTCTTC. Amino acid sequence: CASSFTGVEQFF.

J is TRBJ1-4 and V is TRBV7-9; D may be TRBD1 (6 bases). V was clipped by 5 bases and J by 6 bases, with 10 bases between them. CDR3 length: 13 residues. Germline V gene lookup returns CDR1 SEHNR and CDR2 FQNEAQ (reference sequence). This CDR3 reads CASSPGQYEKLFF. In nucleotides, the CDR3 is TGTGCCAGCAGCCCCGGACAGTATGAAAAACTGTTTTTT.

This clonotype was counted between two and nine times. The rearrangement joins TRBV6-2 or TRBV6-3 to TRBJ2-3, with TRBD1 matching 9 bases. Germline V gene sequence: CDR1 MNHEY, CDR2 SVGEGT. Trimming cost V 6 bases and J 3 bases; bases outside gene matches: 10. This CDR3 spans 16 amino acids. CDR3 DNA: TGTGCCAGCAGCCCTAAAACAGGGGGCGGAACAGATACGCAGTATTTT. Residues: CASSPKTGGGTDTQYF.

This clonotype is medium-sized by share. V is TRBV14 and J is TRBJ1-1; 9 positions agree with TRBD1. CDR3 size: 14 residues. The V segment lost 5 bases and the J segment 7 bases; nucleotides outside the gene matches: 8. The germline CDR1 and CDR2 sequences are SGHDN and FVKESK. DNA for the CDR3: TGTGCCAGCAGCTCGGGACAGGGTTCGATTGAAGCTTTCTTT. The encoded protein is CASSSGQGSIEAFF. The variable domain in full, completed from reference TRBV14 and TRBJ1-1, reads EAGVTQFPSHSVIEKGQTVTLRCDPISGHDNLYWYRRVMGKEIKFLLHFVKESKQDESGMPNNRFLAERTGGTYSTLKVQPAELEDSGVYFCASSSGQGSIEAFFGQGTRLTVV.

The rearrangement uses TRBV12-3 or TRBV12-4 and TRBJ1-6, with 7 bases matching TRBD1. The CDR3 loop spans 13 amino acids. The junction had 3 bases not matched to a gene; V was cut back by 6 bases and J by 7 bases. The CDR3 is CASSQGVNSPLHF. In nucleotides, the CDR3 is TGTGCCAGCAGCCAGGGGGTGAATTCACCCCTCCACTTT.

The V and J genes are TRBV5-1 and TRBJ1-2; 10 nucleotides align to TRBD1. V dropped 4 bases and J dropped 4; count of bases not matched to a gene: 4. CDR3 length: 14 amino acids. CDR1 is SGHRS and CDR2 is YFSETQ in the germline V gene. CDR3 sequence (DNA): TGCGCCAGCAGCCTCAGACAGGGGGCCTATGGCTACACCTTC. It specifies CASSLRQGAYGYTF.

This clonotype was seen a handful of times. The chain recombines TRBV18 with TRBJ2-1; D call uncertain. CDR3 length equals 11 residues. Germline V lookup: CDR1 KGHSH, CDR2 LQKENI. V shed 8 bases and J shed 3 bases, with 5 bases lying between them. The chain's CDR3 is CASEDYNEQFF. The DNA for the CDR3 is TGTGCCAGCGAGGACTACAATGAGCAGTTCTTC.

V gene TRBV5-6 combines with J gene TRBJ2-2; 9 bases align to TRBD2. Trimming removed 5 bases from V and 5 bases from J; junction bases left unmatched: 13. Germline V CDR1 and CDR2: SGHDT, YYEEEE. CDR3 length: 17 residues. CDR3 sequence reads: CASRNPNGTSRTGELFF. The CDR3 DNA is TGTGCCAGCAGAAACCCAAACGGGACTAGCCGAACCGGGGAGCTGTTTTTT.

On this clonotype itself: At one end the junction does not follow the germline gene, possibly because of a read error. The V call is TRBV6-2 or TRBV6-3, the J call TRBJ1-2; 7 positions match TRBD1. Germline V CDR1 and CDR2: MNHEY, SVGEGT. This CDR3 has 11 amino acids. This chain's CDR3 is CASSYFDRVAF. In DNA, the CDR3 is TGTGCCAGCAGTTACTTCGACAGGGTGGCCTTC.

The CDR3 nucleotides read TGTGCCACCAGTATTGGTTATCAGCCCCAGCATTTT. It codes for CATSIGYQPQHF. The genes are TRBV15 and TRBJ1-5; no reliable D call. Trimming took off 6 bases at V and 5 bases at J, with 8 bases between the two ends. The CDR3 is made up of 12 amino acids. Germline CDR1 LNHNV, CDR2 YYDKDF (reference sequence).

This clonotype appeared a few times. As DNA, the CDR3 is TGTGCCAGCAGTCCCCAGGGGACCCGGATCCATGAAGCTTTCTTT. Encoded protein: CASSPQGTRIHEAFF. This chain joins TRBV27 and TRBJ1-1; D might be TRBD1 (6 bases). Germline V gene data show CDR1 as MNHEY and CDR2 as SMNVEV (reference sequence). This CDR3 contains 15 residues. Trimming cost V 5 bases and J 7 bases, with 20 bases left between them.

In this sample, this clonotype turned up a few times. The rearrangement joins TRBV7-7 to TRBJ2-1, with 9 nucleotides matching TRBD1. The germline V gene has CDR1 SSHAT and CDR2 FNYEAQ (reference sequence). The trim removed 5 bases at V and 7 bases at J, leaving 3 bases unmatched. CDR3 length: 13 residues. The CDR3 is CASSHDRGNEQFF. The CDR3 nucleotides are TGTGCCAGCAGCCACGACAGGGGGAATGAGCAGTTCTTC.